These 25 T cell receptor beta chains came from one sample sequenced in a study of T cells in Graves' hyperthyroidism and ophthalmopathy. Amplified TCR beta CDR3 regions derived from RNA transcripts. RT-PCR in the first round (using the HTBI primer set) targeted the TCR CDR3. TCRdb reanalysed the multiplex PCR reads using MiXCR and keeps one entry per CDR3 protein. Counted here are more than 550,000 distinct CDR3 sequences, nearly 45% occurring once; the ten biggest clones make up approximately 6.8%. The sample taken for sequencing was peripheral blood or thyroid tissue (not recorded which). These receptors all come from an adult man with Graves' disease, either hyperthyroidism or ophthalmopathy (not recorded which).

The V call is TRBV6-6, the J call TRBJ1-1; the match to TRBD1 covers 8 bases. The CDR3 is made up of 16 amino acids. V trimming: 6 bases; J trimming: 7 bases; junction bases outside the gene matches: 16. Germline V gene lookup returns CDR1 MNHNY and CDR2 SVGAGI (reference sequence). Written as DNA, the CDR3 is TGTGCCAGCAGCCCATCTCACAGGGGGGCGATGGGTGAAGCTTTCTTT. Translating gives CASSPSHRGAMGEAFF.

The chain is built from TRBV24-1 and TRBJ1-2, with D possibly matching TRBD1 (6 bases). The CDR3 runs to 13 residues. Germline V gene lookup returns CDR1 KGHDR and CDR2 SFDVKD. Trimming removed 5 bases at V and 6 bases at J, with 12 bases between. This CDR3 is CATSAAGENGYTF. The CDR3 coding sequence is TGTGCCACCAGTGCCGCAGGGGAAAATGGCTACACCTTC.

This clonotype was seen at least ten times. The rearrangement uses TRBV10-3 and TRBJ1-6; D is uncertain. CDR1 is ENHRY, CDR2 SYGVKD, per germline. Deletions cut 2 bases from V and 7 bases from J, with 9 bases between. The CDR3 sequence is 14 residues long. The CDR3 DNA reads as TGTGCCATCAGTGAGGGGGTGGTAAATTCACCCCTCCACTTT. This codes for CAISEGVVNSPLHF.

A remark on this clonotype: In this CDR3 the conserved last residue, phenylalanine or tryptophan, is missing, so a read error is likely. This chain uses TRBV2 with TRBJ1-2; D unclear. The CDR3 sequence is 14 residues long. Deletions cut 5 bases from V and 1 base from J, with 11 bases between. CDR1 is SNHLY and CDR2 is FYNNEI in the germline V gene. The CDR3: CASSKWTDNYGYTL. The CDR3 DNA sequence: TGTGCCAGCAGTAAATGGACGGATAACTATGGCTACACCCTC.

V and J are TRBV7-9 and TRBJ1-3; D perhaps matches TRBD1 (6 bases). This CDR3 has 17 residues. CDR1 SEHNR and CDR2 FQNEAQ come from the germline V gene (reference sequence). Trimming took 3 bases from V and 4 from J, leaving 19 bases between them. The CDR3 reads CASSLDPVRGRGNTIYF. The CDR3 DNA sequence: TGTGCCAGCAGCTTGGACCCCGTACGGGGGCGGGGAAACACCATATATTTT.

As DNA, the CDR3 is TGTGCCAGCAAGGTCGGGGAAAAACTGTTTTTT. It codes for CASKVGEKLFF. This chain joins TRBV12-3 or TRBV12-4 and TRBJ1-4; D not certain. V dropped 7 bases and J dropped 8 bases, with 8 bases sitting between them. This CDR3 spans 11 amino acids.

The chain carries TRBV20-1 and TRBJ2-5; D assignment may be TRBD1 or TRBD2 (6 bases each). Germline V gives CDR1 DFQATT, CDR2 SNEGSKA (reference sequence). V lost 4 bases and J lost 7, with 10 bases in between. The CDR3 covers 11 residues. CDR3 DNA sequence: TGCAGTGCTAAGGGGGGCGGGACCCAGTACTTC. Its translation: CSAKGGGTQYF.

The chain couples TRBV6-5 to TRBJ1-4; TRBD1 might be the D (6 bases). V was shortened by 5 bases and J by 7 bases, with 17 bases between the two germline ends. Germline lookup yields CDR1 MNHEY and CDR2 SVGAGI. There are 15 residues in the CDR3. The CDR3 DNA is TGTGCCAGCAGTCCGGGGGCAGGGGTGGGTGAAAAACTGTTTTTT. It is translated as CASSPGAGVGEKLFF.

This clonotype appeared many times. This chain links TRBV6-6 with TRBJ2-5; D is possibly TRBD1 (5 bases). Germline V CDR1 and CDR2: MNHNY, SVGAGI (reference sequence). The CDR3 loop spans 15 amino acids. Trimming shortened V by 5 bases and J by 5 bases, and 18 bases separated the two germline ends. The CDR3 DNA sequence: TGTGCCAGCAGTGAGCAGCGCCAGGGCAGTGAGACCCAGTACTTC. It is translated as CASSEQRQGSETQYF.

V gene TRBV20-1 combines with J gene TRBJ2-7, with 8 positions matching TRBD1. V gave up 5 bases and J gave up 3 bases; unmatched junction bases: 15. The germline CDR1 and CDR2 sequences are DFQATT and SNEGSKA (reference sequence). The CDR3 is 16 amino acids. The chain's CDR3 is CSASDAATGTGYEQYF. The DNA for the CDR3 is TGCAGTGCTTCAGACGCTGCTACGGGGACAGGCTACGAGCAGTACTTC.

The J gene is TRBJ2-5, the V gene TRBV15; 7 positions match TRBD1. This CDR3 comprises 12 residues. The V and J ends lost 8 bases and 3 bases, in that order; junction bases with no gene match: 3. Germline V gene sequence: CDR1 LNHNV, CDR2 YYDKDF (reference sequence). CDR3 nucleotides: TGTGCCACCGAGGGGGCAGAAGAGACCCAGTACTTC. Translating it yields CATEGAEETQYF.

About this clonotype: A much larger clone lies a single base off, so this may be a read error. The chain recombines TRBV10-3 with TRBJ2-2; TRBD2 might be the D (6 bases). Germline-derived CDR1 and CDR2 are ENHRY and SYGVKD. This CDR3 is built from 14 residues. Written as DNA, the CDR3 is TGTGCCATCAATGAGACGGGGGTAACCGGGGAGCTGTTTTTT. This translates into CAINETGVTGELFF.

The chain carries TRBV20-1 and TRBJ2-2; a possible D gene is TRBD2 (6 bases). V lost 1 base and J lost 0, with 12 bases in between. This CDR3 region has 16 residues. CDR1 is DFQATT, CDR2 SNEGSKA, per germline (reference sequence). The CDR3 region has the DNA TGCAGTGCTAGAGTACCTAGCGTTGCGAACACCGGGGAGCTGTTTTTT. It yields the protein CSARVPSVANTGELFF.

Notes on this clonotype: One junction end does not reproduce the germline sequence, and a read error may be involved. This rearrangement joins TRBV7-8 to TRBJ1-5, with TRBD1 identical over 10 bases. The length of the CDR3 is 21 residues. The germline gives CDR1 SGHVS, CDR2 FQNEAQ. Here the CDR3 reads CASSLVSSGTGADYSNQPQRF. Here the CDR3 DNA reads TGTGCCAGCAGCTTAGTTTCGTCCGGGACAGGGGCCGATTATAGCAATCAGCCCCAGCGTTTT.

V is TRBV7-8 and J is TRBJ1-5, with D perhaps matching TRBD1 (6 bases). The length of the CDR3 is 15 residues. The germline V gene has CDR1 SGHVS and CDR2 FQNEAQ. Trimming left V 1 base short and J 7 bases short, with 14 bases between. The chain's CDR3 is CASSLGGAMAQPQHF. In DNA form, the CDR3 reads TGTGCCAGCAGCTTAGGGGGGGCGATGGCCCAGCCCCAGCATTTT.

This clonotype was counted at least ten times. This chain connects TRBV5-8 to TRBJ1-2, with no clear D. Germline assignment: CDR1 SGHTS and CDR2 YDEGEE. The CDR3 covers 11 residues. V gave up 5 bases and J gave up 5 bases, with 7 bases separating them. CDR3 residues: CASSMGYGYTF. The CDR3 DNA reads TGTGCCAGCAGTATGGGGTATGGCTACACCTTC.

This rearrangement joins TRBV11-2 to TRBJ2-7, with 7 bases matching TRBD2. The germline gives CDR1 SGHAT, CDR2 FQNNGV. The junction had 7 bases not matched to a gene; V was cut back by 3 bases and J by 5 bases. This CDR3 has 14 residues. CDR3 residues: CASSLLGGRNEQYF. The CDR3 bases are TGTGCCAGCAGCTTGCTGGGGGGGAGGAACGAGCAGTACTTC.

The chain is built from TRBV10-3 and TRBJ1-4, with D unclear. Germline CDR1 ENHRY, CDR2 SYGVKD. CDR3 size: 11 residues. V lost 7 bases and J lost 8, with 8 bases in between. For the CDR3, the DNA is TGTGCCATCAAAGGCAGGGAAAAACTGTTTTTT. It specifies CAIKGREKLFF.

CDR3 region: CASSCPGDDEAFF. CDR3 in DNA: TGCGCCAGCAGCTGCCCAGGGGACGATGAAGCTTTCTTT. The chain links TRBV5-1 to TRBJ1-1; D perhaps matches TRBD1 (6 bases). The length of the CDR3 is 13 residues. V lost 3 bases, J lost 7 bases, and 13 bases lay in between. Looked up from germline, CDR1 is SGHRS and CDR2 is YFSETQ.

The V call is TRBV29-1, the J call TRBJ1-4; 7 bases align to TRBD1. This CDR3 is built from 13 residues. V lost 4 bases and J lost 5; bases outside the gene matches: 4. The germline gives CDR1 SQVTM, CDR2 ANQGSEA. CDR3 region: CSVGQGGNEKLFF. CDR3 coding DNA: TGCAGCGTTGGTCAGGGGGGAAATGAAAAACTGTTTTTT.

This chain uses TRBV29-1 with TRBJ1-1; no clear D. Trimming removed 5 bases at V and 4 bases at J, with 17 bases between. CDR1 and CDR2 from the germline V gene are SQVTM and ANQGSEA. This CDR3 spans 14 amino acids. This CDR3 is CSVLSGTLATEAFF. The CDR3 DNA follows: TGCAGCGTTTTATCAGGAACCCTTGCCACTGAAGCTTTCTTT. The full variable domain, rest sourced from reference TRBV29-1 and TRBJ1-1, is SAVISQKPSRDICQRGTSLTIQCQVDSQVTMMFWYRQQPGQSLTLIATANQGSEATYESGFVIDKFPISRPNLTFSTLTVSNMSPEDSSIYLCSVLSGTLATEAFFGQGTRLTVV.

The sample holds many counts of this clonotype. This rearrangement joins TRBV2 to TRBJ2-7, with D hard to call. This CDR3 has 15 amino acids. Germline-derived CDR1 and CDR2 are SNHLY and FYNNEI. V gave up 3 bases and J gave up 2 bases, with 14 bases separating them. The CDR3 nucleotides are TGTGCCAGCAGTGACGGATGGCTGGCCGCCTACGAGCAGTACTTC. Residues: CASSDGWLAAYEQYF.

This sequence joins TRBV9 and TRBJ2-7; possible D gene TRBD1, 5 bases. The CDR3 runs to 15 residues. The germline V and J ends were trimmed by 0 bases and 2 bases, with 12 bases remaining between them. Germline V lookup: CDR1 SGDLS, CDR2 YYNGEE. CDR3 in DNA: TGTGCCAGCAGCGTAGATTCCAGGGCAGCCTACGAGCAGTACTTC. Translating gives CASSVDSRAAYEQYF.

V usage is TRBV6-6 and J usage is TRBJ1-5; D remains unclear. CDR1 and CDR2 from the germline V gene are MNHNY and SVGAGI (reference sequence). V lost 2 bases, J lost 7 bases, and 12 bases lay in between. There are 14 residues in the CDR3. In nucleotides, the CDR3 is TGTGCCAGCAGTTACGAGGGCCCTTTGCAGCCCCAGCATTTT. Its translation is CASSYEGPLQPQHF.

The chain employs TRBV20-1 and TRBJ2-7; D gene ambiguous. Germline V gene lookup returns CDR1 DFQATT and CDR2 SNEGSKA (reference sequence). Trimming pared 3 bases from V and 2 bases from J, leaving 11 bases between. The CDR3 is made up of 13 amino acids. In DNA, the CDR3 is TGCAGTGCTAGTAGGCGTGGGCCCTACGAGCAGTACTTC. Amino acid sequence: CSASRRGPYEQYF.